This entry lists 18 T cell receptor beta chains sequenced from one sample in a study of blood T cell repertoires in COVID-19. The method was immunoSEQ multiplex PCR; TCRdb's version includes in-frame clones alone and lacks a portion of them. The data hold more than 150,000 clones, with 70% to 85% observed a single time. Material for sequencing was peripheral blood. These receptors were obtained from a woman in her 30s with acute or convalescent COVID-19.

V gene TRBV7-2 combines with J gene TRBJ1-3; a weak D match, TRBD1 (6 bases). The CDR3 is 14 residues long. Germline V gives CDR1 SGHTA, CDR2 FQGNSA. Trimming stripped 4 bases from V and 1 base from J, with 8 bases between. The CDR3 nucleotides read TGTGCCAGCAGCTCCGGACAGTCTGGAAACACCATATATTTT. As protein: CASSSGQSGNTIYF.

The chain uses TRBV5-1 and TRBJ2-7; no reliable D call. This CDR3 spans 14 amino acids. V lost 6 bases and J 3 bases, leaving 16 bases between the germline ends. Germline CDR1 is SGHRS and CDR2 is YFSETQ. As DNA, the CDR3 is TGCGCCAGCAAAGTGGAGAGTTTGGACTACGAGCAGTACTTC. Its protein product is CASKVESLDYEQYF.

The chain uses TRBV7-8 and TRBJ1-3; D gene uncertain. There are 13 residues in the CDR3. V lost 1 base and J lost 9, with 10 bases in between. The germline V gene encodes CDR1 SGHVS and CDR2 FQNEAQ. The DNA for the CDR3 is TGTGCCAGCAGCTTAGGAGGCGAAGGCACCATATATTTT. Encoded protein: CASSLGGEGTIYF.

The rearrangement uses TRBV27 and TRBJ1-3; the D gene is possibly TRBD1 (6 bases). The CDR3 consists of 20 residues. Trimming removed 0 bases from V and 0 bases from J, with 21 bases in between. In germline, CDR1 is MNHEY, CDR2 SMNVEV (reference sequence). The CDR3 region is CASSLSSPFPTGNSGNTIYF. The CDR3 DNA reads as TGTGCCAGCAGTTTATCGTCCCCCTTCCCGACAGGCAACTCTGGAAACACCATATATTTT.

CDR3 sequence reads: CASGTSIGYTF. The CDR3 DNA reads TGTGCCAGCGGGACTTCGATTGGCTACACCTTC. The rearrangement uses TRBV6-5 and TRBJ1-2; D possibly corresponds to TRBD1 (5 bases). CDR1 MNHEY and CDR2 SVGAGI come from the germline V gene. The CDR3 length is 11 residues. Trimming pared 8 bases from V and 7 bases from J, leaving 11 bases between.

This clone has only a few counts. J is TRBJ2-1 and V is TRBV27; D may be TRBD2 (6 bases). CDR3 length: 15 residues. Trimming took 1 base from V and 5 from J, leaving 12 bases between them. Germline V gene sequence: CDR1 MNHEY, CDR2 SMNVEV (reference sequence). The CDR3 here is CASSLLGGVHNEQFF. DNA for the CDR3: TGTGCCAGCAGTTTATTAGGAGGGGTACACAATGAGCAGTTCTTC.

The rearrangement uses TRBV5-6 and TRBJ2-4; 8 positions match TRBD1. Germline-derived CDR1 and CDR2 are SGHDT and YYEEEE. The CDR3 runs 17 residues. J was trimmed by 2 bases and V by 3 bases; bases with no gene match: 10. The CDR3: CASSSPGAGGPKNIQYF. The CDR3 DNA reads as TGTGCCAGCAGCTCCCCCGGGGCAGGGGGCCCCAAAAACATTCAGTACTTC. Variable domain in full (rest from reference TRBV5-6 and TRBJ2-4): DAGVTQSPTHLIKTRGQQVTLRCSPKSGHDTVSWYQQALGQGPQFIFQYYEEEERQRGNFPDRFSGHQFPNYSSELNVNALLLGDSALYLCASSSPGAGGPKNIQYFGAGTRLSVL.

V usage is TRBV2 and J usage is TRBJ1-1; D remains unclear. Germline V gene sequence: CDR1 SNHLY, CDR2 FYNNEI. V was shortened by 6 bases and J by 10 bases, with 9 bases between the two germline ends. The CDR3 covers 10 residues. The CDR3 sequence is CASSAGGAFF. The CDR3 nucleotides read TGTGCCAGCAGCGCGGGTGGAGCTTTCTTT.

V usage is TRBV7-2 and J usage is TRBJ1-1; 8 bases fit TRBD1. From germline, CDR1 is SGHTA and CDR2 FQGNSA. The CDR3 covers 15 residues. The V gene end was trimmed by 5 bases and the J gene end by 2 bases; junction bases not matched to a gene: 7. CDR3 nucleotides: TGTGCCAGCAGCCCCCGACAGGGGTTAAACACTGAAGCTTTCTTT. Encoded protein: CASSPRQGLNTEAFF.

V is TRBV28 and J is TRBJ2-1; 7 bases align to TRBD1. The CDR3 extends over 17 amino acids. V was clipped by 3 bases and J by 4 bases; unmatched bases: 12. In germline, CDR1 is MDHEN, CDR2 SYDVKM. DNA of the CDR3: TGTGCCAGCAGTTTCCGGCTTAGGGGGCGAGCATACAATGAGCAGTTCTTC. Translated, it gives CASSFRLRGRAYNEQFF.

The chain links TRBV27 to TRBJ1-2; 7 nucleotides agree with TRBD1. The CDR3 is made up of 13 amino acids. Germline V gene lookup returns CDR1 MNHEY and CDR2 SMNVEV (reference sequence). J lost 7 bases, V lost 5 bases, and 7 bases had no gene match. The CDR3 protein is CASSNRQGGGYTF. The CDR3 DNA reads TGTGCCAGCAGTAACAGACAGGGCGGTGGCTACACCTTC.

This rearrangement joins TRBV9 to TRBJ2-1, with D tentatively TRBD2 (6 bases). CDR3 size: 15 residues. Germline CDR1 reads SGDLS; CDR2 reads YYNGEE. Trimming took 3 bases from V and 0 from J, leaving 10 bases between them. The DNA of the CDR3 is TGTGCCAGCAGCGCTGGACTAAGCTCCTACAATGAGCAGTTCTTC. Its protein is CASSAGLSSYNEQFF. Variable domain in full (rest from reference TRBV9 and TRBJ2-1): DSGVTQTPKHLITATGQRVTLRCSPRSGDLSVYWYQQSLDQGLQFLIQYYNGEERAKGNILERFSAQQFPDLHSELNLSSLELGDSALYFCASSAGLSSYNEQFFGPGTRLTVL.

This clone was picked up one time. The chain links TRBV5-6 to TRBJ2-5; TRBD1 aligns across 10 bases. V lost 0 bases, J lost 5 bases, and 7 bases stayed unmatched. Germline V gene sequence: CDR1 SGHDT, CDR2 YYEEEE. This CDR3 comprises 16 residues. CDR3 amino acids: CASSLGQGARTETQYF. CDR3 nucleotide sequence: TGTGCCAGCAGCTTGGGACAGGGGGCAAGAACGGAGACCCAGTACTTC.

V is TRBV19 and J is TRBJ2-1, with D possibly being TRBD1 (5 bases). The CDR3 totals 15 residues. The V gene lost 4 bases and the J gene lost 4 bases, with 14 bases spanning the gap. Germline lookup yields CDR1 LNHDA and CDR2 SQIVND (reference sequence). CDR3 protein: CASSNTWGLYNEQFF. DNA of the CDR3: TGTGCCAGTAGTAATACCTGGGGCCTATACAATGAGCAGTTCTTC.

This chain joins TRBV5-1 and TRBJ1-1, with a tentative D call TRBD1 (6 bases). This CDR3 is 16 amino acids long. CDR1 is SGHRS, CDR2 YFSETQ, per germline. V was clipped by 0 bases and J by 4 bases, with 16 bases between them. DNA for the CDR3: TGCGCCAGCAGCTTGGTTCAGGGGTCAGGGAGCACTGAAGCTTTCTTT. It is translated as CASSLVQGSGSTEAFF.

V usage is TRBV5-1 and J usage is TRBJ2-1; no clear D gene. Per the germline V gene, CDR1 is SGHRS and CDR2 is YFSETQ. This CDR3 has 14 amino acids. Deletions cut 0 bases from V and 5 bases from J, with 9 bases between. CDR3 DNA sequence: TGCGCCAGCAGCTTGGCCCTAGGTAACAATGAGCAGTTCTTC. It codes for CASSLALGNNEQFF.

J is TRBJ1-1 and V is TRBV30; D call uncertain. Germline V CDR1 and CDR2: GTSNPN, SVGIG (reference sequence). V was clipped by 1 base and J by 2 bases, with 11 bases between them. The CDR3 has 14 residues. The CDR3 region is CAWSAGVVNTEAFF. The CDR3 DNA reads as TGTGCCTGGAGTGCCGGGGTAGTAAACACTGAAGCTTTCTTT. Variable domain in full (rest from reference TRBV30 and TRBJ1-1): SQTIHQWPATLVQPVGSPLSLECTVEGTSNPNLYWYRQAAGRGLQLLFYSVGIGQISSEVPQNLSASRPQDRQFILSSKKLLLSDSGFYLCAWSAGVVNTEAFFGQGTRLTVV.

The genes are TRBV6-4 and TRBJ1-1; the D is unclear. Germline V lookup: CDR1 MRHNA, CDR2 SNTAGT. V lost 5 bases and J lost 5, with 12 bases in between. The CDR3 spans 13 residues. CDR3 in DNA: TGTGCCAGCAGTTGGAGTGGAAATACTGAAGCTTTCTTT. Protein: CASSWSGNTEAFF.